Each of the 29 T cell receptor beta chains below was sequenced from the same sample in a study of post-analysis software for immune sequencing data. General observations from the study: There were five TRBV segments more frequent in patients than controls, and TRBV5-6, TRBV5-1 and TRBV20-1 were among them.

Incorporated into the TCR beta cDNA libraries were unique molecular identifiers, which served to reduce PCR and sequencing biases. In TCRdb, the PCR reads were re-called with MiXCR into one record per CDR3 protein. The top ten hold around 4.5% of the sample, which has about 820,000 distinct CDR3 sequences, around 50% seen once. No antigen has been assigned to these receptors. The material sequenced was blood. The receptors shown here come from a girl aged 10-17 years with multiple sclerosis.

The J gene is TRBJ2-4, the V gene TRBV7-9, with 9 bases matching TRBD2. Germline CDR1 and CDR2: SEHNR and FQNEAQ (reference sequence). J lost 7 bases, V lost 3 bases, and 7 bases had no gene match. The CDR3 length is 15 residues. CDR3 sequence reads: CASSFSGSSPNIQYF. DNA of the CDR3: TGTGCCAGCAGCTTTAGCGGGAGCTCCCCTAACATTCAGTACTTC.

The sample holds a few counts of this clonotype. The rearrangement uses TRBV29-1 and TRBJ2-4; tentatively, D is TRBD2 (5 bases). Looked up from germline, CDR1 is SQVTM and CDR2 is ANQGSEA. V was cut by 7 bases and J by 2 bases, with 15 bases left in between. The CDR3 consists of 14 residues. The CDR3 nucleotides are TGCAGCGCTGCAGCGGCCGGAACCAAAAACATTCAGTACTTC. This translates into CSAAAAGTKNIQYF. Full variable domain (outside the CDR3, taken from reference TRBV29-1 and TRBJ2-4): SAVISQKPSRDICQRGTSLTIQCQVDSQVTMMFWYRQQPGQSLTLIATANQGSEATYESGFVIDKFPISRPNLTFSTLTVSNMSPEDSSIYLCSAAAAGTKNIQYFGAGTRLSVL.

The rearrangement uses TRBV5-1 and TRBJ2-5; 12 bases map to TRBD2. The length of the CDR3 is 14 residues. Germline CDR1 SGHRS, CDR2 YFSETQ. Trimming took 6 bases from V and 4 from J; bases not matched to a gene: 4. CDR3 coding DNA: TGCGCCAGCACCCAGGGACTAGCGGGAGAGACCCAGTACTTC. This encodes CASTQGLAGETQYF. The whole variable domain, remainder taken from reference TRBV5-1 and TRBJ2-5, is KAGVTQTPRYLIKTRGQQVTLSCSPISGHRSVSWYQQTPGQGLQFLFEYFSETQRNKGNFPGRFSGRQFSNSRSEMNVSTLELGDSALYLCASTQGLAGETQYFGPGTRLLVL.

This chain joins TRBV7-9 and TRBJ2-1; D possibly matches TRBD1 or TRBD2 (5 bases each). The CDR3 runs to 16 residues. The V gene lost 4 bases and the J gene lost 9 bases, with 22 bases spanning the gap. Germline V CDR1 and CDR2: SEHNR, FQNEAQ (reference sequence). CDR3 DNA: TGTGCCAGCAGCTCCCGACCTCGGGACCGGGTTATTGAGCAGTTCTTC. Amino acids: CASSSRPRDRVIEQFF.

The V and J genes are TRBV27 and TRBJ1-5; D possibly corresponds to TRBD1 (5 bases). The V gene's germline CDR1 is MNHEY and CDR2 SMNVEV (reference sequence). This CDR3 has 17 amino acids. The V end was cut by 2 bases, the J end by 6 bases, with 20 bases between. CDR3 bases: TGTGCCAGCAGTTTAAAGGGTGGGGGACTGGGCGGTCAGCCCCAGCATTTT. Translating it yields CASSLKGGGLGGQPQHF.

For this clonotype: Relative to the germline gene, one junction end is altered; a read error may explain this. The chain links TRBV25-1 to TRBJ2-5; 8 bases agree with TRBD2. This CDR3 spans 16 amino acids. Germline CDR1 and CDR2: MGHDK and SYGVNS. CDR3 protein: CACSLLADWYQETQYF. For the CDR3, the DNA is TGTGCCTGCAGTCTACTAGCGGATTGGTACCAAGAGACCCAGTACTTC. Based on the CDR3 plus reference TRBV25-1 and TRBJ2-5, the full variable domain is EADIYQTPRYLVIGTGKKITLECSQTMGHDKMYWYQQDPGMELHLIHYSYGVNSTEKGDLSSESTVSRIRTEHFPLTLESARPSHTSQYLCACSLLADWYQETQYFGPGTRLLVL.

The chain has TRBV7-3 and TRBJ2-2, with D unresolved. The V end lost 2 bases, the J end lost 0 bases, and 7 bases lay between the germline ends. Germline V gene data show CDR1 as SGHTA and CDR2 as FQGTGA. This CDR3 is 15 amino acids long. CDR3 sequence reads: CASSLFSSNTGELFF. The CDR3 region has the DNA TGTGCCAGCAGCTTATTTTCTTCGAACACCGGGGAGCTGTTTTTT.

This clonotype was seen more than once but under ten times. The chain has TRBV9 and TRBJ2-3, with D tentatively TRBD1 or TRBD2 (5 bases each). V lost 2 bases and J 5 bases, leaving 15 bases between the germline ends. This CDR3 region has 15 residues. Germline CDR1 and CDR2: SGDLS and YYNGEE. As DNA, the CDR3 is TGTGCCAGCAGCGTTAATATGTTGGGGGAAGATACGCAGTATTTT. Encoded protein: CASSVNMLGEDTQYF.

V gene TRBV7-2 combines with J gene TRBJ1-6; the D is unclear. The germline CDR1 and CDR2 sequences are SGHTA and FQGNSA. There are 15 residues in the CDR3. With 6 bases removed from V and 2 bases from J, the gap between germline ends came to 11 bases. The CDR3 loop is CASRQISAYNSPLHF. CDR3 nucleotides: TGTGCCAGCAGGCAGATTAGTGCCTATAATTCACCCCTCCACTTT.

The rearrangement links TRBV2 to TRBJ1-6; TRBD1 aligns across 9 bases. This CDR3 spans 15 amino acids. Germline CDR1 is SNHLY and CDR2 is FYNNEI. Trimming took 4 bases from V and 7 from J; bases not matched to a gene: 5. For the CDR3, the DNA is TGTGCCAGCAGTGCGCTGACAGGGGGGAATTCACCCCTCCACTTT. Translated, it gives CASSALTGGNSPLHF.

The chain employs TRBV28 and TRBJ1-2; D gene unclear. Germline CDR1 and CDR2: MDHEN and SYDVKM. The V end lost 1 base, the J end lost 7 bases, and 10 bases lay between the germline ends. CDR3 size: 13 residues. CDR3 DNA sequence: TGTGCCAGCAGTTTATTAGGACTAGTTGGCTACACCTTC. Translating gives CASSLLGLVGYTF.

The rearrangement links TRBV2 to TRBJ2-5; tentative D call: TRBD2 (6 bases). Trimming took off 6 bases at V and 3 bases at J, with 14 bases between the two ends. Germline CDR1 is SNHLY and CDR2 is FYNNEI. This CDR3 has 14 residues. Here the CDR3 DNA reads TGTGCCAGCAGCGATAGGGGAGGAGAAGAGACCCAGTACTTC. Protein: CASSDRGGEETQYF.

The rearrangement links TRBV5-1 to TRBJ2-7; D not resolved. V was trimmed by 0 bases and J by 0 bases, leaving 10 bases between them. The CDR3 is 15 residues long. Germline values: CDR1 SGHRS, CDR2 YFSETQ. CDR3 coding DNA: TGCGCCAGCAGCTTGGAACCAGCACTCTCCTACGAGCAGTACTTC. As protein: CASSLEPALSYEQYF.

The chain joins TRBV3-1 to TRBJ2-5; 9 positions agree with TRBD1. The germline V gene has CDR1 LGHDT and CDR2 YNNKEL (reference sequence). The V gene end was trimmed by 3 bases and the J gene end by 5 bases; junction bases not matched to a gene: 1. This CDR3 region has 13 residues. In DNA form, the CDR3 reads TGTGCCAGCAGCCACGGGACAGGGGAGACCCAGTACTTC. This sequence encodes CASSHGTGETQYF.

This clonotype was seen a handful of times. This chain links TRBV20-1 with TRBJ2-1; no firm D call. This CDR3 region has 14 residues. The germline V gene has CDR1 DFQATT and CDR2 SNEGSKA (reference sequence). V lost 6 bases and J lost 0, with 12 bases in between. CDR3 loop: CSAGGDFSYNEQFF. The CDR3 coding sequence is TGCAGTGCCGGCGGAGATTTCTCCTACAATGAGCAGTTCTTC.

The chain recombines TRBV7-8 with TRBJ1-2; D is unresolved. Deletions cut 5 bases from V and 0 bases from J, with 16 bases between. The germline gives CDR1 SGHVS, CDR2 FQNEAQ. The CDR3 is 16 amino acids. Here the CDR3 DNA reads TGTGCCAGCAGCCCGGTTTCTGGAGCAGCTAACTATGGCTACACCTTC. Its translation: CASSPVSGAANYGYTF.

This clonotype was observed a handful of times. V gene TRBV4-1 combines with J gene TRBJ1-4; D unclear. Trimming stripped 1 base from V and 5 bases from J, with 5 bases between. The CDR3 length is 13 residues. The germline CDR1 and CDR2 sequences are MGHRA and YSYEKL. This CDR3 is CASSQARNEKLFF. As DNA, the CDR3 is TGCGCCAGCAGCCAAGCACGAAATGAAAAACTGTTTTTT.

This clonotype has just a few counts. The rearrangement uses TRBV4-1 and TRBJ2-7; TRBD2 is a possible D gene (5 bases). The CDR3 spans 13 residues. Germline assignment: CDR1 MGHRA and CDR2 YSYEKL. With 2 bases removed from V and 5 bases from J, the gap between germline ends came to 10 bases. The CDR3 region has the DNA TGCGCCAGCAGCCAACGGACTTCGAACGAGCAGTACTTC. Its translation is CASSQRTSNEQYF.

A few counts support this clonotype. The CDR3 region has the DNA TGCGCCAGCAGCCTGGGACTAGGTTACTACGAGCAGTACTTC. Its translation: CASSLGLGYYEQYF. This chain links TRBV10-2 with TRBJ2-7, with 8 bases aligning to TRBD2. The V gene end was trimmed by 6 bases and the J gene end by 3 bases; junction bases not matched to a gene: 7. The CDR3 runs 14 residues. Germline assignment: CDR1 WSHSY and CDR2 SAAADI.

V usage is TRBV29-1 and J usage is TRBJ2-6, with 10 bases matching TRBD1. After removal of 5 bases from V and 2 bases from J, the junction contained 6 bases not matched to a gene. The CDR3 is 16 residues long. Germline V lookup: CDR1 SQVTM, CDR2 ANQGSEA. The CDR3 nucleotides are TGCAGCGTTAGTCAGACAGGGGGCGCTGGGGCCAACGTCCTGACTTTC. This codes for CSVSQTGGAGANVLTF.

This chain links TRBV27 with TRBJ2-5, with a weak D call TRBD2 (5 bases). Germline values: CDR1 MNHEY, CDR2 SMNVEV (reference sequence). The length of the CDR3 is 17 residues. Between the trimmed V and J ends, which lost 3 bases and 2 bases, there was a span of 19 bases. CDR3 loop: CASSLGAGHPIQETQYF. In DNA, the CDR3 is TGTGCCAGCAGTTTGGGAGCAGGTCATCCTATACAAGAGACCCAGTACTTC.

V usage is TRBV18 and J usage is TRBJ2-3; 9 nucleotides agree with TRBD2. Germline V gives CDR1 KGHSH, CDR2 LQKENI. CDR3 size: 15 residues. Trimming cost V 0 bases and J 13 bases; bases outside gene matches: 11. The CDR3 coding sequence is TGTGCCAGCTCACCACCTACAGACGATATAGCGGGAGAGTATTTT. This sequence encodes CASSPPTDDIAGEYF.

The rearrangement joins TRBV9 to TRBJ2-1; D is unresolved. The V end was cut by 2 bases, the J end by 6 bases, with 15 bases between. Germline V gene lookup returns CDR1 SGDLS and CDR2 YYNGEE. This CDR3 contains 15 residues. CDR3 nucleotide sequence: TGTGCCAGCAGCGTCGCCGCGACCCCGGGCAATGAGCAGTTCTTC. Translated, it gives CASSVAATPGNEQFF.

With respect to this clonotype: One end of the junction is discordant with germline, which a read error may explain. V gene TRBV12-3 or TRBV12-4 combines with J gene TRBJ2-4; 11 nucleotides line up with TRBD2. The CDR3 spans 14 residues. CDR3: CVSSLSLAGGRQYF. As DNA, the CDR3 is TGTGTCAGCAGTTTATCCCTAGCGGGAGGCCGGCAGTACTTC.

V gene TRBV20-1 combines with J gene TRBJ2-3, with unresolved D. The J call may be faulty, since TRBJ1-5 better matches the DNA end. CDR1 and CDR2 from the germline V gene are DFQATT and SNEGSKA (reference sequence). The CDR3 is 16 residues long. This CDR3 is CSARDNSWVGTDTQHF. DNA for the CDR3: TGCAGTGCTCGGGATAATTCGTGGGTCGGCACAGATACGCAGCATTTT.

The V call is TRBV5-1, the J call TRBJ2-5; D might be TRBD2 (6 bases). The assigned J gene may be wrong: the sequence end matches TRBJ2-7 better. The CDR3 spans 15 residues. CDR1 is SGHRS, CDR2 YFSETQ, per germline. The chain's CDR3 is CASSADYLPLYEQYF. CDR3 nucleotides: TGCGCCAGCAGTGCGGACTACCTTCCACTCTACGAGCAGTACTTC.

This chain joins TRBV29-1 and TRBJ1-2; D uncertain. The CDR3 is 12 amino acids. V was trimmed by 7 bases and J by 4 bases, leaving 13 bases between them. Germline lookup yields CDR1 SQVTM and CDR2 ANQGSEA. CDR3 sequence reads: CSAKREAYGYTF. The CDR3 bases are TGCAGCGCAAAACGGGAGGCCTATGGCTACACCTTC. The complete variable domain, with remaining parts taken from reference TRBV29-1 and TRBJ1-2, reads SAVISQKPSRDICQRGTSLTIQCQVDSQVTMMFWYRQQPGQSLTLIATANQGSEATYESGFVIDKFPISRPNLTFSTLTVSNMSPEDSSIYLCSAKREAYGYTFGSGTRLTVV.

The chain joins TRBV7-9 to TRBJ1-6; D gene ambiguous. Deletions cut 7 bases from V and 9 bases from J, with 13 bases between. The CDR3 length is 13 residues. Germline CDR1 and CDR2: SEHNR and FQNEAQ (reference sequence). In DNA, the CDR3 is TGTGCCAGCACGCCCCCTGGGAGTTCACCCCTCCACTTT. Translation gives CASTPPGSSPLHF.

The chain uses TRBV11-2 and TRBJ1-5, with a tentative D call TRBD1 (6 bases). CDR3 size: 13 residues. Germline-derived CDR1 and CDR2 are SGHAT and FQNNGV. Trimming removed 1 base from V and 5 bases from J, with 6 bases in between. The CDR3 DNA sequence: TGTGCCAGCAGCTTAGGGACAGATCAGCCCCAGCATTTT. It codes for CASSLGTDQPQHF.